This TCR beta chain is drawn from a study of beta chain features in type 1 diabetes. The study, taken as a whole, reports: Sampled from patients, naive, central memory and Treg TCRB repertoires appeared more similar than those sampled from healthy donors.

The collection from each donor was one heparinised blood draw averaging around 0.11 L. Using CD45RO/CCR7/CD25/CD127/CD95/CD27, CD4+ naive, central memory, regulatory and stem cell-like memory cells were sorted. There are a few counts of this clone. Its antigen is undetermined. V was shortened by 3 bases and J by 5 bases, with 9 bases between the two germline ends. CDR1 MNHNS and CDR2 SASEGT come from the germline V gene. The length of the CDR3 is 13 residues. Sequencing targeted expressed TCRB transcripts, as all isolated RNA had been reverse transcribed. Method: immunoSEQ multiplex PCR; TCRdb's copy keeps in-frame clones and lacks some. The repertoire holds 110,000 to 150,000 clones, 6.9% seen once, with about 1.3% in the top ten.

Source material: central memory CD4+ T cells from blood. The TCR comes from a woman aged 25 to 39 in good health. The chain links TRBV6-1 to TRBJ2-3, with D possibly TRBD1 on 6 matching bases. The CDR3 sequence: CASSDTGRDTQYF. CDR3 DNA: TGTGCCAGCAGTGATACAGGGAGAGATACGCAGTATTTT.